This entry features one T cell receptor (beta chain) sequence. The entry originates in a study of blood T cell repertoires in COVID-19. In the study overall: Nucleic acid was either cDNA or gDNA, and it came from T cells, B-cell-depleted T cells, or PBMCs.

TCRdb's copy holds only in-frame clones and misses some; the assay was immunoSEQ multiplex PCR. Among under 200,000 clones listed, around 83% were seen once. V lost 1 base to trimming and J lost 8 bases; unmatched junction nucleotides: 6. Germline V gene lookup returns CDR1 SGHRS and CDR2 YFSETQ. The CDR3 consists of 15 residues. Sequenced material: peripheral blood. The gene calls are TRBV5-1 and TRBJ2-1, with TRBD2 identical over 10 bases. The sequence was collected from a human donor in a cohort sampled during active COVID-19. CDR3 sequence reads: CASSLSVLAGDEQFF. CDR3 nucleotides: TGCGCCAGCAGCTTGTCGGTCCTAGCGGGAGATGAGCAGTTCTTC.